Listed here is a single TCR beta chain. V was shortened by 1 base and J by 3 bases, with 10 bases between the two germline ends. The CDR3 sequence is 14 residues long. Germline assignment: CDR1 SGHNT and CDR2 YENEEA. Measured with immunoSEQ multiplex PCR; TCRdb has only the in-frame clones, and not every one. The sample shows about 2.4 million clones, more than 90% of them seen only once. The sample belongs to a study of shared clonotypes between healthy human individuals. V gene TRBV11-3 combines with J gene TRBJ2-7; D is perhaps TRBD1 or TRBD2 (5 bases each). The TCR originated in a man in his late teens or twenties in good health. The sequenced sample was naive CD4+ T cells sorted from blood. The subset here: CD45RA+ positively selected. The CDR3 loop reads CASSLGGLNYEQYF. Here the CDR3 DNA reads TGTGCCAGCAGCTTAGGGGGGTTGAACTACGAGCAGTACTTC.